This T cell receptor beta chain comes out of a study of response to subunit inactivated influenza vaccine. Study-wide results and limits: After each seasonal influenza vaccination, few new T cells are recruited, the authors suggested.

TCRdb passed the RT-PCR reads through MiXCR, listing each CDR3 protein once. The sample yields about 500,000 distinct CDR3 sequences, approximately 16% seen once. This clonotype was counted a few times. Antigen specificity is unknown. CDR3 length: 12 amino acids. In germline, CDR1 is MNHNY, CDR2 SVGAGI (reference sequence). V lost 6 bases and J lost 8, with 11 bases in between. This specimen consisted of CD4+ T cells sorted from PBMCs, obtained less than 30 months after vaccination. This TCR derives from a man aged 50 to 75 who received an inactivated influenza vaccine. This sequence joins TRBV6-6 and TRBJ2-1; D is possibly TRBD2 (5 bases). This CDR3 reads CASRVGDYEQFF. CDR3 nucleotide sequence: TGTGCCAGCAGGGTGGGAGACTATGAGCAGTTCTTC.